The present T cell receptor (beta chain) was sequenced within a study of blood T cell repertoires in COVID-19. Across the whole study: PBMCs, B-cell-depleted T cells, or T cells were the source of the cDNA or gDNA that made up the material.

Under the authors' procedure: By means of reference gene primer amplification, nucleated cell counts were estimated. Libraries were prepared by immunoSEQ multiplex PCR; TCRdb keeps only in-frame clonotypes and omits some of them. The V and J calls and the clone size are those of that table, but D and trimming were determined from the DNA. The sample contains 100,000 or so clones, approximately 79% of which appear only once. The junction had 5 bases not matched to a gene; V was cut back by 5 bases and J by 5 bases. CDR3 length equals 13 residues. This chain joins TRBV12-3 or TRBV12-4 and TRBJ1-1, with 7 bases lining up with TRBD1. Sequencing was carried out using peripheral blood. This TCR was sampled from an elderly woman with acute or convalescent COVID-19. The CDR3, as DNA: TGTGCCAGCAGTGGACAGGCGGGTACTGAAGCTTTCTTT. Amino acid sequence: CASSGQAGTEAFF.